The text below deals with one T cell receptor (beta chain). The antigen is unknown. An end of the junction differs from the germline gene, which may be a read error. The CDR3 sequence is 13 residues long. Germline V lookup: CDR1 PRHDT, CDR2 FYEKMQ (reference sequence). These data come from a study of tumor-infiltrating lymphocytes in primary liver carcinoma. For the study at large: Roughly 3.5 to 8 million productive TCRbeta reads came from each sample, comparable across tissue types. Broader study findings: Reduced overlap was seen in tumor-adjacent and tumor-blood pairs versus tumor region pairs. Tumors reached a significantly greater top-250-clone fraction than blood did (p = 0.039).

TCR beta cDNA was made from 450 to 600 ng total RNA with a constant-region primer. ARM-PCR was slightly modified, and three nested multiplex PCR rounds with it gave rise to the TCR beta libraries. It was with TRBV1-TRBV30 forward primers and a C-beta reverse primer that the first two PCR rounds were run, at approximately 9 cycles each. TCRdb passed the multiplex PCR reads through MiXCR, listing each CDR3 protein once. The sample has 85,000 to 100,000 distinct CDR3 sequences; less than 70% are singletons. The tissue used was unsorted bulk material of roughly 17-34 mg. RNA and DNA were co-extracted from it with the AllPrep DNA/RNA mini kit. Donors were untreated and chronically infected with HBV.

This chain connects TRBV13 to TRBJ2-3; no firm D call. The sequencing input was tumor-adjacent normal liver tissue. The receptor comes from a man between 40 and 49 years old with primary liver carcinoma and hepatitis B virus infection. CDR3 nucleotides: TGTGCCAGCTGCTTAGATAGTGCAGATACGAAGTATTTT. This encodes CASCLDSADTKYF.